This T cell receptor beta chain is drawn from a study of blood T cell repertoires in COVID-19. Across the whole study: Both acute and convalescent COVID-19 samples were obtained from the United States, Italy and Spain. T cells, B-cell-depleted T cells, or PBMCs provided the cDNA or gDNA that served as material.

This CDR3 has 13 residues. The germline gives CDR1 MNHEY, CDR2 SVGEGT. The V gene end was trimmed by 6 bases and the J gene end by 2 bases; junction bases not matched to a gene: 3. Authors' processing steps: Amplification of reference gene primers was used by the study to estimate nucleated cell counts. TCRdb keeps only in-frame clones here, not all; method: immunoSEQ multiplex PCR. Clone size and V and J calls were adopted from that table, with D and trimming inferred from the DNA. The sample includes around 190,000 clones, 75% to 85% of them seen just once. Sequencing was performed on peripheral blood. This clonotype was sampled from a human donor in a cohort sampled during active COVID-19. The V call is TRBV6-2 or TRBV6-3, the J call TRBJ1-2, with 7 positions matching TRBD1. CDR3 nucleotide sequence: TGTGCCAGCAGCCAGGGGGGGAACTATGGCTACACCTTC. Translation gives CASSQGGNYGYTF.